The clone carrying this T cell receptor beta chain occurred a few times. Its antigen is as yet unknown. The data stem from a study of T cell repertoires in aging, cancer and after chemotherapy. Study-wide background: Glioblastoma patients receiving temozolomide-based therapy gave paired samples before and after chemotherapy. The whole study produced a dataset of approximately 10 million TCR reads. Findings of the study overall: Rebound thymic output was suggested by rising median generation probability during chemotherapy in each cancer cohort.

The V gene's germline CDR1 is MNHNS and CDR2 SASEGT. Trimming cost V 2 bases and J 5 bases; bases outside gene matches: 12. The CDR3 covers 17 residues. Multiplex touch-down PCR with TRB-A/B primers amplified rearranged V-D-J TRB sequences. In TCRdb, the multiplex PCR reads were re-called with MiXCR into one record per CDR3 protein. This table has around 1,200 distinct CDR3 sequences, roughly 26% appearing once. The template was genomic DNA from peripheral blood, not RNA. The chain has TRBV6-1 and TRBJ1-1, with TRBD1 matching over 9 bases. This clonotype was sampled from a human donor with a solid tumor. The sequenced sample was blood. In DNA form, the CDR3 reads TGTGCCAGCAGTGAATTGGGACAGGGAAGGCCCGGGACTGAAGCTTTCTTT. The encoded protein is CASSELGQGRPGTEAFF.